This TCR beta chain was sequenced in a study of cytomegalovirus exposure and HLA in healthy donors. Study-level results: In a later analysis, HLA-C alleles had the fewest associated TCRs, DRB1 alleles the most. Later, an analysis showed that TCR beta chains associated with HLA were more clonally expanded than others that were equally common.

With 60 Vbeta and 13 Jbeta primers, the PCR was carried out. The table came from immunoSEQ multiplex PCR; TCRdb's copy has only in-frame clones and leaves some out. Of about 140,000 clones listed, approximately 62% are singletons. As concerns this clone: As yet, its antigen is unknown.

The sequence came from a human donor in good health. The sequencing input was PBMCs.

CDR3 protein: CASSQGGAEKLFF. DNA of the CDR3: TGTGCCAGCAGCCAGGGAGGGGCTGAAAAACTGTTTTTT. V gene TRBV9 combines with J gene TRBJ1-4; D may be TRBD1 (5 bases). Trimming removed 4 bases from V and 7 bases from J, with 11 bases in between. Germline lookup yields CDR1 SGDLS and CDR2 YYNGEE. This CDR3 is built from 13 residues.